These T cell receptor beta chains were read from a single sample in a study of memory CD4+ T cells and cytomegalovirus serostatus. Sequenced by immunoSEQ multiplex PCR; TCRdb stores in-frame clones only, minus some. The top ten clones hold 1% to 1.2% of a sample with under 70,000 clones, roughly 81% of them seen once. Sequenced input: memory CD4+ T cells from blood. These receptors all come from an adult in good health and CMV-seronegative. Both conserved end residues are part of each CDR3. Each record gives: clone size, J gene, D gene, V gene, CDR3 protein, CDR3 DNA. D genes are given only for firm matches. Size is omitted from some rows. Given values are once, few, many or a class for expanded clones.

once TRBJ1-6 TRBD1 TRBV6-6 CASSPRDRDNSPLHF TGTGCCAGCAGTCCCCGGGACAGGGATAATTCACCCCTCCACTTT
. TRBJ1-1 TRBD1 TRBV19 CASSMFLPGGLTNTEAFF TGTGCCAGTAGTATGTTTTTGCCAGGGGGCCTTACGAACACTGAAGCTTTCTTT
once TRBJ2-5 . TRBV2 CASSEWREETQYF TGTGCCAGCAGTGAATGGCGGGAAGAGACCCAGTACTTC
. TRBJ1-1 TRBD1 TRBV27 CASSLQGSGGEAFF TGTGCCAGCAGTTTACAGGGGTCAGGGGGAGAAGCTTTCTTT
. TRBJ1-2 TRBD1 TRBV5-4 CASSSLGQGYGYTF TGTGCCAGCAGCTCCCTCGGACAGGGATATGGCTACACCTTC
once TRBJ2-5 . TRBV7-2 CASSLASPPGETQYF TGTGCCAGCAGCTTAGCGTCCCCTCCGGGAGAGACCCAGTACTTC
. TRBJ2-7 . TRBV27 CASSFLNAGEYEQYF TGTGCCAGCAGTTTTCTTAATGCAGGGGAATACGAGCAGTACTTC
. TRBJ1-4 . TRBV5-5 CASSLEGFSNEKLFF TGTGCCAGCAGCCTCGAGGGTTTTTCTAATGAAAAACTGTTTTTT
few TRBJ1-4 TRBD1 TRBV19 CATGARTGGEKLFF TGTGCCACCGGGGCAAGGACAGGGGGAGAAAAACTGTTTTTT
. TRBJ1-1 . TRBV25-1 CASSEYTGNGAFF TGTGCCAGCAGTGAATATACTGGTAACGGGGCTTTCTTT
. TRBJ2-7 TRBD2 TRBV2 CATQAGGPYEQYF TGTGCCACCCAAGCGGGAGGGCCCTACGAGCAGTACTTC
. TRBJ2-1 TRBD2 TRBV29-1 CSVVTVAGGPNEQFF TGCAGCGTTGTGACTGTAGCGGGAGGGCCCAATGAGCAGTTCTTC
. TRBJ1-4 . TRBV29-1 CSVFYGKLFF TGCAGCGTTTTTTATGGCAAACTGTTTTTT
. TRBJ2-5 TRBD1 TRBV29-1 CSGSTGTGTETQYF TGCAGCGGTTCCACCGGGACAGGGACAGAGACCCAGTACTTC
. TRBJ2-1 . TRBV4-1 CASSQEVGEQFF TGCGCCAGCAGCCAAGAGGTCGGTGAGCAGTTCTTC